Shown below are 2 T cell receptor beta chains from a single sample sequenced in a study of Tregs in tolerant kidney transplant recipients. Profiling relied on immunoSEQ multiplex PCR, and the TCRdb table lists in-frame clones only, not all of them. This sample carries approximately 90,000 clones, over 85% of them seen once, and the ten largest clones take roughly 4.3%. Sequenced sample: CD8+ T cells from blood. These receptors were obtained from a human donor in good health.

The rearrangement uses TRBV5-5 and TRBJ2-1, with D possibly being TRBD1 (7 bases). The ends were cut back, 2 bases at V and 10 bases at J, with 19 bases in the middle. The V gene's germline CDR1 is SGHKS and CDR2 YYEKEE (reference sequence). CDR3 size: 15 residues. The CDR3 coding sequence is TGTGCCAGCAGCTTCACAGGGGACTGGGGGATAGAGCAGTTCTTC. The encoded protein is CASSFTGDWGIEQFF.

The CDR3 coding sequence is TGCGCCAGCAGCCAAGATCGTCAGGGCTCGACTCAGACCCAGTACTTC. It specifies CASSQDRQGSTQTQYF. V is TRBV4-1 and J is TRBJ2-5; TRBD1 is a possible D gene (5 bases). Germline V lookup: CDR1 MGHRA, CDR2 YSYEKL. The CDR3 spans 16 residues. Trimming stripped 0 bases from V and 6 bases from J, with 17 bases between.